This T cell receptor beta chain was recovered during a study of shared clonotypes between healthy human individuals (dated by TCRdb to about 2020). The study in broad terms: A few men and a couple of women, aged 18 to 49 years, made up the cohort. Leukapheresis yielded between about 0.94 and 9.5 billion PBMCs per donor. To estimate repertoire size and how much clonotypes are shared between individuals, the study performed deep sequencing of blood TCR repertoires from roughly five healthy adults. For each donor, three plates each were used for CD4 naive and CD4 memory, two plates were used for CD8 naive, and one plate was used for CD8 memory. To increase sequencing depth and limit assay-specific biases, TCR repertoire library preparation and sequencing were carried out by different laboratories using diverse techniques. Summary of the overall study and its limitations: Because the study included only a small number of donors, the genetic and exposure-history diversity represented was limited. Across a handful of donors, approximately 5% of naive CD4, approximately 3.5% of naive CD8, 2.3% of memory CD4, and 0.4% of memory CD8 clonotypes were shared. Compared with non-shared clonotypes, the clonotypes found in all four sorted-subset donors had higher generation probabilities. Based on pairwise subsampling, the degree of clonotype sharing among donors was expected to be affected by sequencing depth. Larger estimated clonotype richness was generally found for naive subsets than for memory subsets. Even with the large sequencing depth, rarefaction of the sorted-subset datasets indicated that sequencing was incomplete. Only blood was sampled, and tissue TCR repertoires likely differ from those in blood.

The donors were healthy, HIV-negative adults with no recently reported acute infections or vaccinations. Every donor was a Caucasian adult living in Nashville, Tennessee, USA. CD4+ T cells were enriched by magnetic negative selection, after which naive cells were positively selected on CD45RA and the negative fraction was taken as the memory subset. Blood was collected by leukapheresis, and PBMCs were isolated by Ficoll-Histopaque density gradient centrifugation and then cryopreserved in liquid nitrogen vapor phase. Analytical flow cytometry was used to check the purity and quantity of each magnetically sorted T cell population. Each sorted fraction had its genomic DNA isolated and then quantified by UV absorbance on a Nanodrop 2000c. Using the deep immunoSEQ assay, TCR CDR3 regions were amplified from genomic DNA by multiplex PCR. For each cell subset, the extracted genomic DNA was distributed evenly across all wells of several immunoSEQ 96-well plates, and each plate served as one replicate. For sorted subsets, each replicate PCR was loaded with approximately 200 ng genomic DNA, equivalent to 25,000 to 35,000 T cell genomes. The purified libraries were quantified using a Qubit 3.0 fluorometer, sized with a Bioanalyzer 2100, and then quantified again using the KAPA Library Quantification kit. Each immunoSEQ 96-well plate was sequenced on its own single-read 150-cycle Illumina NextSeq 550 flow cell. The original methods were these. The immunoSEQ output contained only junctional sequences without quality scores, so filtering could not match that applied to full-length reads. Sequences were annotated with PyIR, a Python wrapper for IgBLAST v1.9, and V/J genes and CDR3 were assigned using IMGT germline references. Reads with weak V/J assignments (E-value above 1e-6), missing CDR3, stop codons, out-of-frame junctions, or ambiguous translated residues were removed. V3J clonotypes were defined as sequences sharing the same inferred V gene, J gene, and CDR3 amino acid sequence. The percentage overlap between two repertoires was calculated by dividing the number of shared unique clonotypes by the size of the smaller repertoire. RTK rarefaction, the Chao1 estimator, and Recon v2.1 estimates of unobserved clonotypes were used to assess repertoire richness. OLGA was used to compute generation probabilities for all TCRbeta clonotypes that the gDNA method yielded from a handful of donors. TCRdb retrieved this table from immuneACCESS and kept in-frame rearrangements only. Not all clones are present; in checked studies, unresolved V genes account for under half, and no reason is known for the remainder. V and J calls plus clone size are reproduced from that table; the DNA served to infer D and trimming. The sample table holds about 2.4 million clones, of which around 94% were seen once. The ten largest account for around 0.14% of the sample.

Worth noting for this clone: Its antigen remains unidentified. Base qualities were left out, and no much larger clone turns up one base away.

CDR1 and CDR2, per the germline V gene (reference sequence), are LNHNV and YYDKDF. V loses 5 bases, J loses 2 bases, and the germline ends lie 17 bases apart. The CDR3 covers 16 residues, taking in both the cysteine and the phenylalanine. Only the CDR3 portion is preserved as DNA: 48 bases, with reading frame beginning at the first base. Source material: naive CD4+ T cells sorted from blood. The sample's cell subset or site, from its label and the paper: CD45RA+ positively selected. The V and J segments used are TRBV15 and TRBJ2-3; TRBD2 is a weak D gene call, 7 bases matching. The TCR originated in a man younger than 35 in good health. Here is the DNA: TGTGCCACCAGCGTTGGGCGGGGGCCACACACAGATACGCAGTATTTT. This codes for CATSVGRGPHTDTQYF.